This T cell receptor beta chain came from a study of blood T cell repertoires in COVID-19. The CDR3 runs to 14 residues. The germline V gene has CDR1 LNHDA and CDR2 SQIVND (reference sequence). The V end was cut by 1 base, the J end by 7 bases, with 8 bases between. Authors' analysis steps: It was from reference gene primer amplification that nucleated cell counts were estimated. The method was immunoSEQ multiplex PCR; TCRdb's version includes in-frame clones alone and lacks a portion of them. V, J and clone size are taken as reported in that table, and D and trimming were inferred from the DNA itself. The table has approximately 19,000 clones, approximately 90% seen once.

This clonotype was sampled from a human donor with active COVID-19. The donor label of this sample is uncertain. The sequenced sample was peripheral blood. The genes are TRBV19 and TRBJ1-6; maybe TRBD1 (6 bases). CDR3 sequence (DNA): TGTGCCAGTAGTATAGGGACAGAGAATTCACCCCTCCACTTT. Residues: CASSIGTENSPLHF.